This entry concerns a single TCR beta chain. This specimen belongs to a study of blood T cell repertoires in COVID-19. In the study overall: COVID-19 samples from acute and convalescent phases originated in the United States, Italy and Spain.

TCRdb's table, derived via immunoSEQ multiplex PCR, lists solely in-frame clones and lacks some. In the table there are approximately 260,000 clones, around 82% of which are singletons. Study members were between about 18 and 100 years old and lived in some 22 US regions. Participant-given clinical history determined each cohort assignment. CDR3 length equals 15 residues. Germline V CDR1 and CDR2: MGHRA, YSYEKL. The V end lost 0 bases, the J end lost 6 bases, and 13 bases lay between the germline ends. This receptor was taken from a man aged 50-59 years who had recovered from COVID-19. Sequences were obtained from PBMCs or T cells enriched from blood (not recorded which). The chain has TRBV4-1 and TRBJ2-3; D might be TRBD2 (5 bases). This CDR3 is CASSQEAAPGDTQYF. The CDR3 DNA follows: TGCGCCAGCAGCCAAGAAGCGGCCCCCGGGGATACGCAGTATTTT.